What follows are 10 T cell receptor beta chains derived from one specimen sequenced in a study of control samples from healthy donors and cancer patients (dated by TCRdb to 2020 to 2021). The method behind the library was the immunoSEQ multiplex PCR assay. TCRdb's version of the immuneACCESS table is confined to in-frame rearrangements and falls short of the full clone set. An unresolved V gene accounts for under half of the shortfall where checked; the remainder is of unknown origin. Counted in this sample were 85,000 to 90,000 clones; 85% to 90% of them appeared once. The ten largest clones capture around 2.1% of the sample. The sample comprised blood. The receptors stem from a woman between 40 and 55 years old in good health.

V and J are TRBV7-9 and TRBJ1-1; D is uncertain. The CDR3 length is 15 residues. The germline CDR1 and CDR2 sequences are SEHNR and FQNEAQ (reference sequence). V was trimmed by 5 bases and J by 4 bases, leaving 17 bases between them. The CDR3 reads CASSPPYDGGTEAFF. In nucleotides, the CDR3 is TGTGCCAGCAGCCCTCCGTACGATGGTGGCACTGAAGCTTTCTTT.

The chain carries TRBV4-3 and TRBJ1-2, with no clear D. The CDR3 has 15 residues. Looked up from germline, CDR1 is LGHNA and CDR2 is YSLEER. V lost 4 bases and J 0 bases, leaving 12 bases between the germline ends. CDR3 sequence: CASSPQFISNYGYTF. The CDR3 region has the DNA TGCGCCAGCAGCCCGCAGTTCATCTCTAACTATGGCTACACCTTC.

The CDR3 bases are TGTGCCAGCAGGAACCGGGCGGATAATTCACCCCTCCACTTT. Translating it yields CASRNRADNSPLHF. The V and J genes are TRBV5-5 and TRBJ1-6, with no clear D. This CDR3 spans 14 amino acids. V was shortened by 5 bases and J by 5 bases, with 11 bases between the two germline ends. CDR1 is SGHKS and CDR2 is YYEKEE in the germline V gene (reference sequence).

The rearrangement links TRBV2 to TRBJ1-6; the match to TRBD1 covers 10 bases. The V gene end was trimmed by 4 bases and the J gene end by 13 bases; junction bases not matched to a gene: 10. This CDR3 has 15 residues. Germline CDR1 SNHLY, CDR2 FYNNEI. The CDR3 region is CASSVMGQGQAPLHF. Here the CDR3 DNA reads TGTGCCAGCAGTGTAATGGGACAGGGGCAGGCGCCCCTCCACTTT.

V is TRBV7-2 and J is TRBJ1-4; D unresolved. Germline values: CDR1 SGHTA, CDR2 FQGNSA. V dropped 5 bases and J dropped 5 bases, with 9 bases sitting between them. The CDR3 contains 13 residues. In nucleotides, the CDR3 is TGTGCCAGCAGCCGGGTTTGGAATGAAAAACTGTTTTTT. Protein: CASSRVWNEKLFF.

The rearrangement uses TRBV7-2 and TRBJ1-6, with TRBD1 identical over 9 bases. Germline loops: CDR1 SGHTA, CDR2 FQGNSA. The CDR3 extends over 16 amino acids. J was trimmed by 9 bases and V by 1 base; bases with no gene match: 7. The CDR3 DNA reads as TGTGCCAGCAGCTTAGGCGGGACAGGGACGATTTCACCCCTCCACTTT. Amino acids: CASSLGGTGTISPLHF. Full variable domain (remainder filled in from reference TRBV7-2 and TRBJ1-6): GAGVSQSPSNKVTEKGKDVELRCDPISGHTALYWYRQSLGQGLEFLIYFQGNSAPDKSGLPSDRFSAERTGGSVSTLTIQRTQQEDSAVYLCASSLGGTGTISPLHFGNGTRLTVT.

The rearrangement uses TRBV6-4 and TRBJ1-6; unclear D gene. Germline V gene sequence: CDR1 MRHNA, CDR2 SNTAGT. CDR3 length: 14 residues. V dropped 6 bases and J dropped 5 bases, with 11 bases sitting between them. The CDR3 is CASRDEGNNSPLHF. The CDR3 DNA reads as TGTGCCAGCAGGGATGAAGGGAATAATTCACCCCTCCACTTT.

The rearrangement joins TRBV29-1 to TRBJ2-3, with 15 bases fitting TRBD2. Trimming removed 1 base from V and 5 bases from J; junction bases left unmatched: 4. This CDR3 is 16 amino acids long. Germline CDR1 SQVTM, CDR2 ANQGSEA. The CDR3 region is CSVEAGLAGGIDTQYF. The CDR3 region has the DNA TGCAGCGTTGAAGCCGGACTAGCGGGGGGGATAGATACGCAGTATTTT.

The rearrangement uses TRBV11-1 and TRBJ2-2; unclear D gene. This CDR3 is 14 amino acids long. Germline assignment: CDR1 SGHAT and CDR2 FQDESV (reference sequence). V was trimmed by 7 bases and J by 4 bases, leaving 13 bases between them. CDR3 nucleotides: TGTGCCAGCACCAGGAAGTCGGGCACCGGGGAGCTGTTTTTT. Its translation is CASTRKSGTGELFF.

This clone was picked up a small number of times. The rearrangement uses TRBV9 and TRBJ1-4; D remains unclear. CDR1 and CDR2 from the germline V gene are SGDLS and YYNGEE. This CDR3 is 16 amino acids long. Trimming left V 0 bases short and J 8 bases short, with 17 bases between. The CDR3 sequence is CASSVGERAVGEKLFF. In nucleotides, the CDR3 is TGTGCCAGCAGCGTAGGGGAGAGGGCAGTAGGGGAAAAACTGTTTTTT.